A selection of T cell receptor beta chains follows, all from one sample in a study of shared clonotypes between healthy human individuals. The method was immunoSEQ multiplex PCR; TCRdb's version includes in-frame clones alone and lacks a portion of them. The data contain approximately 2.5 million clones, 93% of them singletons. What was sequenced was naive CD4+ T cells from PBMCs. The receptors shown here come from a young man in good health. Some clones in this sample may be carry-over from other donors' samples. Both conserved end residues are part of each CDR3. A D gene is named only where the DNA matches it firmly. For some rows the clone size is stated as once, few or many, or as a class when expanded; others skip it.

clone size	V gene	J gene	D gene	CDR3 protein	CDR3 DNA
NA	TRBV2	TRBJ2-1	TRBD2	CASSSPFKGGGSGYNEQFF	TGTGCCAGCAGTTCTCCGTTTAAAGGTGGCGGGAGCGGGTACAATGAGCAGTTCTTC
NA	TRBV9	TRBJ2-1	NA	CASSARGQLYNEQFF	TGTGCCAGCAGCGCCCGAGGACAGCTCTACAATGAGCAGTTCTTC
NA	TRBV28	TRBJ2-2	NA	CASFGGRAGTGELFF	TGTGCCAGCTTCGGCGGTCGAGCGGGCACCGGGGAGCTGTTTTTT
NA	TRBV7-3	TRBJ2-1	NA	CASSFAGRGNEQFF	TGTGCCAGCAGCTTCGCAGGGCGTGGCAATGAGCAGTTCTTC
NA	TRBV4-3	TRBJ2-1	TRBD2	CASSQVLGLAGAGEQFF	TGCGCCAGCAGCCAAGTCCTAGGACTAGCGGGAGCCGGTGAGCAGTTCTTC
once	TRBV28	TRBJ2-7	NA	CASSPVGGFSYEQYF	TGTGCCAGCAGTCCCGTGGGCGGCTTCTCCTACGAGCAGTACTTC
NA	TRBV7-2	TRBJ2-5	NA	CASGRVLTVGETQYF	TGTGCCAGCGGCAGGGTTTTGACGGTAGGAGAGACCCAGTACTTC
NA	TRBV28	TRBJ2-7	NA	CASSFIGIRTEQYF	TGTGCCAGCAGTTTTATTGGGATCAGGACCGAGCAGTACTTC
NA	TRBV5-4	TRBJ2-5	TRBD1	CASSQPTGFEETQYF	TGTGCCAGCAGCCAACCGACAGGGTTTGAAGAGACCCAGTACTTC
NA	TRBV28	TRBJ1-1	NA	CASSLSWNTEAFF	TGTGCCAGCAGTTTAAGTTGGAACACTGAAGCTTTCTTT
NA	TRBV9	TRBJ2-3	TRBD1	CASSKTGVWADTQYF	TGTGCCAGCAGTAAAACAGGGGTTTGGGCAGATACGCAGTATTTT
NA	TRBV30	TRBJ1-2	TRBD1	CAWSVRGEGYTF	TGTGCCTGGAGTGTCAGGGGGGAAGGCTACACCTTC
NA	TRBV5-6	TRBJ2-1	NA	CASSPRYFRNAYNEQFF	TGTGCCAGCAGCCCGCGCTACTTTAGGAACGCCTACAATGAGCAGTTCTTC
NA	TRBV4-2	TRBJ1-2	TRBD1	CASSQRDRGHYGYTF	TGTGCCAGCAGCCAAAGGGACAGGGGGCATTATGGCTACACCTTC
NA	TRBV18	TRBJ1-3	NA	CASSPRDSISGNTIYF	TGTGCCAGCTCACCTCGGGACTCCATCTCTGGAAACACCATATATTTT
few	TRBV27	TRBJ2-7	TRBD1	CASSSLDRLAYEQYF	TGTGCCAGCAGTTCCCTGGACAGGCTTGCCTACGAGCAGTACTTC
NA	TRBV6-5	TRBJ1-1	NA	CASSYWGVKNTEAFF	TGTGCCAGCAGTTACTGGGGAGTTAAGAACACTGAAGCTTTCTTT
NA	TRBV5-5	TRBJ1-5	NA	CASSLSGGNQPQHF	TGTGCCAGCAGCTTGTCCGGGGGTAATCAGCCCCAGCATTTT
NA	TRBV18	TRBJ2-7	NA	CASSPSQGLNEQYF	TGTGCCAGCTCACCTTCCCAGGGGCTCAACGAGCAGTACTTC
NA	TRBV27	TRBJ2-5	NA	CASSGDLRGTQYF	TGTGCCAGCAGCGGGGACCTAAGGGGGACCCAGTACTTC
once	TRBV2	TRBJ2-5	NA	CASREEETQYF	TGTGCCAGCAGGGAGGAAGAGACCCAGTACTTC
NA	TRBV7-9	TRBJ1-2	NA	CASSPFTFPGYGYTF	TGTGCCAGCAGCCCTTTCACTTTCCCGGGCTATGGCTACACCTTC
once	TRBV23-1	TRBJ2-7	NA	CASSLGGRSYEQYF	TGCGCCAGCAGTCTTGGCGGGCGCTCCTACGAGCAGTACTTC
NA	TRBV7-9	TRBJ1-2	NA	CASRPIIDYTF	TGTGCCAGCAGACCTATTATCGACTACACCTTC
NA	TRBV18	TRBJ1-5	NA	CASSDTSNQPQHF	TGTGCCAGCAGTGACACTAGCAATCAGCCCCAGCATTTT
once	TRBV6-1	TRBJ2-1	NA	CASNRGGSSYNEQFF	TGTGCCAGCAACCGCGGGGGCAGCTCCTACAATGAGCAGTTCTTC
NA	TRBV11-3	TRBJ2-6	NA	CASSQGGWSRASSGANVLTF	TGTGCCAGCAGCCAAGGGGGTTGGTCCAGGGCGAGCTCTGGGGCCAACGTCCTGACTTTC
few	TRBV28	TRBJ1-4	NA	CASSGQINEKLFF	TGTGCCAGCAGTGGACAGATTAATGAAAAACTGTTTTTT
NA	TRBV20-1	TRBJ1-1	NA	CSTPQAFF	TGCAGTACCCCCCAAGCTTTCTTT
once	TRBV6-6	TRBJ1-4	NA	CASSGHPTNEKLFF	TGTGCCAGCAGCGGTCACCCAACTAATGAAAAACTGTTTTTT
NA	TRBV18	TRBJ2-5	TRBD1	CASSPDRAETQYF	TGTGCCAGCTCACCCGACAGGGCGGAGACCCAGTACTTC
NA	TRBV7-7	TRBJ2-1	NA	CASSLYYSSYNEQFF	TGTGCCAGCAGCTTATATTACAGTTCCTACAATGAGCAGTTCTTC
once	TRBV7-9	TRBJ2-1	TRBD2	CASSPGLAEYNEQFF	TGTGCCAGCAGCCCCGGACTAGCGGAATACAATGAGCAGTTCTTC
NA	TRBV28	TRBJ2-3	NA	CASSPTLGTQYF	TGTGCCAGCAGCCCGACCCTGGGTACGCAGTATTTT
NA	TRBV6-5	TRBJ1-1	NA	CASSSEINMNTEAFF	TGTGCCAGCAGTTCCGAAATAAATATGAACACTGAAGCTTTCTTT
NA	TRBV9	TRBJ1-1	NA	CASSVGADGWVTEAFF	TGTGCCAGCAGCGTAGGCGCGGACGGATGGGTCACTGAAGCTTTCTTT
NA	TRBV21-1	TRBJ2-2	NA	CASRSQSGELFF	TGTGCCAGCAGGTCTCAATCCGGGGAGCTGTTTTTT
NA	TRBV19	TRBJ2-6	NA	CASSSLLAGANVLTF	TGTGCCAGTAGCTCCCTGTTGGCTGGGGCCAACGTCCTGACTTTC
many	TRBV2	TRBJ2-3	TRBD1	CASSRTGGPDTQYF	TGTGCCAGCAGTAGGACAGGGGGCCCAGATACGCAGTATTTT
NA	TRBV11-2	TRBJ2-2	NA	CASSPSGVFGAGELFF	NA
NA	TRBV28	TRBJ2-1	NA	CASSLSSNEQFF	TGTGCCAGCAGTTTATCTTCAAATGAGCAGTTCTTC
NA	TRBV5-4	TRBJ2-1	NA	CASSFPKRTRDNEQFF	TGTGCCAGCAGCTTCCCCAAGCGGACGCGTGACAATGAGCAGTTCTTC
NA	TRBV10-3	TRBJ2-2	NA	CAISGPNTGELFF	TGTGCCATCAGTGGGCCTAACACCGGGGAGCTGTTTTTT
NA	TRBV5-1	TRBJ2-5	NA	CASSPGSFNQETQYF	TGCGCCAGCAGCCCTGGAAGCTTCAATCAAGAGACCCAGTACTTC
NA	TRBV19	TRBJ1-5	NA	CASSPEAGFPNQPQHF	TGTGCCAGTAGTCCCGAGGCGGGGTTCCCCAATCAGCCCCAGCATTTT
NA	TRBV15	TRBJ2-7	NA	CATRGKASYEQYF	TGTGCCACCAGGGGGAAGGCATCCTACGAGCAGTACTTC
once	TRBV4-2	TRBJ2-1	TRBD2	CASGAGVGNEQFF	TGTGCCAGCGGAGCGGGAGTTGGGAATGAGCAGTTCTTC
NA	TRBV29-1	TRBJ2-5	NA	CSVGGGVETQYF	TGCAGCGTGGGGGGAGGTGTGGAGACCCAGTACTTC
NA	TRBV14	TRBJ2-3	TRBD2	CASSPARGGFTDTQYF	TGTGCCAGCAGCCCAGCCCGGGGGGGCTTCACAGATACGCAGTATTTT